These 26 T cell receptor beta chains originate from one sample sequenced in a study of cytomegalovirus exposure and HLA in healthy donors. Amplification used 60 Vbeta primers and 13 Jbeta primers. Assay used: immunoSEQ multiplex PCR; TCRdb lists only in-frame clones, some missing. Among about 140,000 clones listed, around 80% were seen once. Sequenced input: PBMCs. The receptors were sampled from a female donor in good health and CMV-seronegative.

In this sample, this clone turned up a few times. The chain uses TRBV7-9 and TRBJ1-1, with 9 bases that match TRBD1. The CDR3 contains 15 residues. V lost 0 bases, J lost 5 bases, and 4 bases stayed unmatched. The germline V gene encodes CDR1 SEHNR and CDR2 FQNEAQ (reference sequence). The CDR3 loop reads CASSLAGGTGTEAFF. CDR3 DNA sequence: TGTGCCAGCAGCTTAGCTGGGGGGACAGGGACTGAAGCTTTCTTT.

The chain links TRBV7-9 to TRBJ1-1, with D possibly matching TRBD1 (6 bases). The CDR3 consists of 15 residues. The V gene's germline CDR1 is SEHNR and CDR2 FQNEAQ (reference sequence). V lost 5 bases and J lost 5, with 18 bases in between. The CDR3 loop reads CASSLGVAGETEAFF. CDR3 DNA: TGTGCCAGCAGCCTAGGGGTGGCAGGGGAAACTGAAGCTTTCTTT.

The CDR3 nucleotides are TGTGCCAGCCGACAGGGGGCCAGCAATCAGCCCCAGCATTTT. Translating gives CASRQGASNQPQHF. The chain carries TRBV6-1 and TRBJ1-5; TRBD1 matches 10 bases. The CDR3 covers 14 residues. CDR1 MNHNS and CDR2 SASEGT come from the germline V gene. The V segment lost 8 bases and the J segment 1 base; nucleotides outside the gene matches: 2.

The rearrangement joins TRBV4-3 to TRBJ2-7, with 7 bases matching TRBD1. Germline CDR1 is LGHNA and CDR2 is YSLEER. The length of the CDR3 is 16 residues. V was pared by 0 bases and J by 7 bases, with 12 bases of the junction left unmatched. CDR3 sequence reads: CASSQDLRGGWKEQYF. CDR3 DNA: TGCGCCAGCAGCCAAGATCTCCGAGGGGGCTGGAAGGAGCAGTACTTC.

The chain links TRBV28 to TRBJ1-5, with 8 bases lining up with TRBD1. With V trimmed by 3 bases and J by 3 bases, 4 bases remained unmatched. Germline V gene data show CDR1 as MDHEN and CDR2 as SYDVKM. CDR3 size: 15 residues. This CDR3 reads CASSFGDRFNQPQHF. CDR3 nucleotides: TGTGCCAGCAGTTTCGGGGACAGGTTCAATCAGCCCCAGCATTTT.

Comment on this clone: Other DNA sequences in this sample translate to the same CDR3. The rearrangement joins TRBV6-1 to TRBJ2-7, with TRBD1 identical over 9 bases. Germline CDR1 reads MNHNS; CDR2 reads SASEGT. The CDR3 loop spans 13 amino acids. The J segment lost 0 bases and the V segment lost 8 bases, leaving 2 bases of the junction unmatched. Here the CDR3 reads CASWTGDSYEQYF. CDR3 coding DNA: TGTGCCAGCTGGACAGGGGACTCCTACGAGCAGTACTTC.

The V and J genes are TRBV4-1 and TRBJ2-7, with TRBD2 matching 10 bases. With 0 bases clipped from V and 3 bases from J, the junction kept 8 bases outside the gene matches. This CDR3 has 17 residues. CDR1 is MGHRA, CDR2 YSYEKL, per germline. The DNA of the CDR3 is TGCGCCAGCAGCCAAGATTGGTCTAGCGGGAGATTCTACGAGCAGTACTTC. Encoded protein: CASSQDWSSGRFYEQYF.

This clone was seen a few times. The gene calls are TRBV28 and TRBJ1-4; D perhaps matches TRBD1 (5 bases). CDR1 is MDHEN and CDR2 is SYDVKM in the germline V gene. The V and J ends lost 5 bases and 8 bases respectively, with 18 bases between them. CDR3 length: 15 residues. DNA of the CDR3: TGTGCCAGCAGTCCCCGGGACGGGGGACGAGAAAAACTGTTTTTT. Translated: CASSPRDGGREKLFF.

CDR3 amino acids: CASSDSFGTGFFGGNTIYF. Written as DNA, the CDR3 is TGTGCCAGCAGTGATTCATTTGGGACAGGGTTTTTTGGTGGAAACACCATATATTTT. The chain employs TRBV6-1 and TRBJ1-3; 9 nucleotides align to TRBD1. J lost 3 bases, V lost 3 bases, and 15 bases had no gene match. The CDR3 spans 19 residues. CDR1 and CDR2 (germline): MNHNS, SASEGT.

The chain employs TRBV28 and TRBJ2-7, with 12 bases that match TRBD2. After removal of 6 bases from V and 6 bases from J, the junction contained 9 bases not matched to a gene. The CDR3 loop spans 15 amino acids. Germline assignment: CDR1 MDHEN and CDR2 SYDVKM. The CDR3: CASRSQGLAGTEQYF. The CDR3 nucleotides are TGTGCCAGCAGGAGTCAAGGACTAGCGGGAACCGAGCAGTACTTC. The complete variable domain, with remaining parts taken from reference TRBV28 and TRBJ2-7, reads DVKVTQSSRYLVKRTGEKVFLECVQDMDHENMFWYRQDPGLGLRLIYFSYDVKMKEKGDIPEGYSVSREKKERFSLILESASTNQTSMYLCASRSQGLAGTEQYFGPGTRLTVT.

V usage is TRBV11-2 and J usage is TRBJ1-1, with D uncertain. Germline CDR1 reads SGHAT; CDR2 reads FQNNGV. This CDR3 spans 14 amino acids. The germline V and J ends were trimmed by 5 bases and 3 bases, with 13 bases remaining between them. The DNA of the CDR3 is TGTGCCAGCAGCCCGCTTGGCGGCGACACTGAAGCTTTCTTT. Residues: CASSPLGGDTEAFF.

The rearrangement links TRBV14 to TRBJ2-3, with D perhaps matching TRBD2 (5 bases). V was trimmed by 0 bases and J by 8 bases, leaving 15 bases between them. This CDR3 region has 15 residues. The germline V gene has CDR1 SGHDN and CDR2 FVKESK. This CDR3 reads CASSQELRGFLTQYF. CDR3 DNA: TGTGCCAGCAGCCAAGAGCTTCGCGGGTTTCTTACGCAGTATTTT.

The chain combines TRBV5-6 with TRBJ2-5, with D possibly being TRBD1 (7 bases). The assigned J gene may be wrong: the sequence end matches TRBJ2-7 better. The CDR3 runs 15 residues. Per germline, CDR1 SGHDT and CDR2 YYEEEE. The CDR3 reads CASSSPGGPGYEQYF. The CDR3 DNA reads as TGTGCCAGCAGCTCTCCAGGGGGGCCGGGCTACGAGCAGTACTTC.

V gene TRBV7-8 combines with J gene TRBJ2-1; 9 bases line up with TRBD2. Germline V gives CDR1 SGHVS, CDR2 FQNEAQ. The CDR3 has 15 amino acids. Unmatched junction bases numbered 6, after V lost 5 bases and J lost 4 bases. This CDR3 reads CASSISGSWYNEQFF. The CDR3 DNA follows: TGTGCCAGCAGCATTAGCGGGAGTTGGTACAATGAGCAGTTCTTC.

The genes are TRBV4-3 and TRBJ2-4, with TRBD2 matching 8 bases. This CDR3 spans 17 amino acids. With 4 bases clipped from V and 0 bases from J, the junction kept 8 bases outside the gene matches. Germline assignment: CDR1 LGHNA and CDR2 YSLEER. CDR3: CASSRSAGAPAKNIQYF. The DNA of the CDR3 is TGCGCCAGCAGCCGCTCAGCGGGGGCCCCAGCCAAAAACATTCAGTACTTC.

This rearrangement joins TRBV7-9 to TRBJ1-2; 9 nucleotides match TRBD1. CDR3 length: 13 amino acids. In germline, CDR1 is SEHNR, CDR2 FQNEAQ (reference sequence). V was pared by 6 bases and J by 8 bases, with 7 bases of the junction left unmatched. Here the CDR3 DNA reads TGTGCCAGCAGTTTGGACAGGGGCGACGGCTACACCTTC. Translation gives CASSLDRGDGYTF.

V usage is TRBV15 and J usage is TRBJ2-2; 9 bases agree with TRBD1. This CDR3 is built from 17 residues. Trimming took 0 bases from V and 5 from J; bases not matched to a gene: 7. Looked up from germline, CDR1 is LNHNV and CDR2 is YYDKDF (reference sequence). The CDR3: CATSRDFDRGRTGELFF. Written as DNA, the CDR3 is TGTGCCACCAGCAGAGATTTCGACAGGGGGAGGACCGGGGAGCTGTTTTTT.

This sequence joins TRBV6-1 and TRBJ2-4, with 9 positions matching TRBD1. With 6 bases clipped from V and 1 base from J, the junction kept 4 bases outside the gene matches. The germline V gene encodes CDR1 MNHNS and CDR2 SASEGT. The CDR3 contains 15 residues. CDR3 sequence reads: CASREQGAAKNIQYF. CDR3 bases: TGTGCCAGCAGGGAACAGGGGGCTGCCAAAAACATTCAGTACTTC.

This rearrangement joins TRBV27 to TRBJ1-1; D unclear. This CDR3 region has 11 residues. CDR1 and CDR2 (germline): MNHEY, SMNVEV (reference sequence). V lost 7 bases and J 2 bases, leaving 5 bases between the germline ends. This CDR3 is CASTSNTEAFF. DNA of the CDR3: TGTGCCAGCACCTCCAACACTGAAGCTTTCTTT.

The sample holds a few counts of this clone. The J gene is TRBJ2-3, the V gene TRBV13; maybe TRBD1 (5 bases). The germline V gene encodes CDR1 PRHDT and CDR2 FYEKMQ (reference sequence). The CDR3 runs 14 residues. Trimming took off 5 bases at V and 2 bases at J, with 11 bases between the two ends. CDR3 bases: TGTGCCAGCAGCCTAGTGGGGCTCACAGATACGCAGTATTTT. This codes for CASSLVGLTDTQYF.

The chain links TRBV19 to TRBJ2-3; D remains ambiguous. This CDR3 spans 16 amino acids. Germline V CDR1 and CDR2: LNHDA, SQIVND (reference sequence). Between the trimmed V and J ends, which lost 3 bases and 2 bases, there was a span of 15 bases. CDR3 loop: CASSIDGGTLTDTQYF. As DNA, the CDR3 is TGTGCCAGTAGTATCGACGGCGGCACCCTCACAGATACGCAGTATTTT.

The genes are TRBV4-3 and TRBJ1-2; D unresolved. The CDR3 consists of 16 residues. The ends were cut back, 0 bases at V and 4 bases at J, with 15 bases in the middle. Per germline, CDR1 LGHNA and CDR2 YSLEER. CDR3 amino acids: CASSQDLGTIVYGYTF. CDR3 nucleotide sequence: TGCGCCAGCAGCCAAGATTTGGGCACCATAGTCTATGGCTACACCTTC.

This rearrangement joins TRBV7-9 to TRBJ1-2; 9 positions match TRBD1. Looked up from germline, CDR1 is SEHNR and CDR2 is FQNEAQ (reference sequence). The V segment lost 2 bases and the J segment 2 bases; nucleotides outside the gene matches: 9. The length of the CDR3 is 17 residues. The CDR3 nucleotides read TGTGCCAGCAGCTTACCCTTAGGGACAGGGTGGAACTATGGCTACACCTTC. Its protein is CASSLPLGTGWNYGYTF.

This clone was observed a few times. The chain joins TRBV19 to TRBJ2-1, with D possibly being TRBD1 (6 bases). Germline CDR1 is LNHDA and CDR2 is SQIVND (reference sequence). V was shortened by 5 bases and J by 0 bases, with 11 bases between the two germline ends. The CDR3 consists of 15 residues. The DNA for the CDR3 is TGTGCCAGTAGTGATACAGGGAGCTCCTACAATGAGCAGTTCTTC. Its translation is CASSDTGSSYNEQFF.

About this clone: One end of the junction fails to match germline, which may point to a read error. This chain joins TRBV10-3 and TRBJ1-2; 7 nucleotides match TRBD1. Germline loops: CDR1 ENHRY, CDR2 SYGVKD. The CDR3 totals 12 residues. The CDR3 DNA is TGTGCCACAAACGGACAGGCCTATGGCTACCCCTTC. Translation: CATNGQAYGYPF.

The chain has TRBV28 and TRBJ1-4; TRBD1 is a possible D gene (5 bases). Trimming removed 7 bases at V and 3 bases at J, with 6 bases between. Germline CDR1 is MDHEN and CDR2 is SYDVKM. The CDR3 has 12 amino acids. The CDR3 here is CASKTANEKLFF. Here the CDR3 DNA reads TGTGCCAGCAAGACAGCTAATGAAAAACTGTTTTTT.